This T cell receptor (beta chain) came from a study of shared clonotypes between healthy human individuals. Study findings and constraints: Rarefaction analysis demonstrated incomplete sorted-subset sequencing notwithstanding large depth.

The germline CDR1 and CDR2 sequences are SQVTM and ANQGSEA. Trimming at V came to 7 bases and at J to 0 bases, leaving 9 bases not matched to a gene. The CDR3 extends over 15 amino acids. Several immunoSEQ plates received, in even portions, the genomic DNA of each subset. Per the original methods: Because ImmunoSEQ provided only junction sequences with no quality scores, the filtering differed. Method: immunoSEQ multiplex PCR; TCRdb's copy keeps in-frame clones and lacks some. That table is the source of V, J and clone size, and D and trimming were worked out from the DNA. The sample contains some 1 million clones, approximately 68% of which appear only once. With regard to this clone: The antigen remains unidentified.

Sequenced material: memory CD4+ T cells sorted from blood. Noted subset: CD45RA-negative fraction. The chain joins TRBV29-1 to TRBJ2-1; 7 nucleotides match TRBD1. The receptor's source is a man in his late teens or twenties in good health. For the CDR3, the DNA is TGCAGCGCCGGAAGAGGGGGCCACTCCTACAATGAGCAGTTCTTC. Translating gives CSAGRGGHSYNEQFF.